The 21 T cell receptor beta chains listed next were all sequenced from one sample in a study of cytomegalovirus exposure and HLA in healthy donors. Vbeta (60) and Jbeta (13) primers were used in the PCR. The repertoire was sequenced with immunoSEQ multiplex PCR; TCRdb's copy has only in-frame clones and lacks some. The table has over 130,000 clones, 55% to 80% seen once. What was sequenced was PBMCs. Receptor source: a woman aged 55-70 years in good health and CMV-seropositive.

The chain employs TRBV4-3 and TRBJ1-1; perhaps TRBD1 as D (6 bases). In germline, CDR1 is LGHNA, CDR2 YSLEER. V dropped 0 bases and J dropped 5 bases, with 13 bases sitting between them. This CDR3 contains 15 residues. The CDR3 loop reads CASSQDTGSQTEAFF. DNA of the CDR3: TGCGCCAGCAGCCAAGACACAGGGTCGCAAACTGAAGCTTTCTTT.

The gene calls are TRBV7-8 and TRBJ2-5; a possible D gene is TRBD2 (6 bases). Trimming took off 5 bases at V and 3 bases at J, with 19 bases between the two ends. The CDR3 consists of 16 residues. Germline CDR1 SGHVS, CDR2 FQNEAQ. CDR3 sequence: CASSRVTPWEEETQYF. The CDR3 region has the DNA TGTGCCAGCAGCCGCGTCACGCCCTGGGAGGAAGAGACCCAGTACTTC.

V usage is TRBV7-8 and J usage is TRBJ2-3; D is unresolved. The CDR3 spans 15 residues. The V gene's germline CDR1 is SGHVS and CDR2 FQNEAQ. V lost 5 bases and J 6 bases, leaving 18 bases between the germline ends. The CDR3 region is CASSPLSPLSDTQYF. The CDR3 region has the DNA TGTGCCAGCAGCCCTTTGTCCCCGTTGTCGGATACGCAGTATTTT.

This CDR3 reads CASSQGGAGGPWETQYF. The CDR3 bases are TGCGCCAGCAGCCAAGGGGGAGCGGGAGGGCCTTGGGAGACCCAGTACTTC. This rearrangement joins TRBV4-3 to TRBJ2-5; 10 nucleotides line up with TRBD2. From germline, CDR1 is LGHNA and CDR2 YSLEER. After removal of 1 base from V and 5 bases from J, the junction contained 10 bases not matched to a gene. The CDR3 runs 17 residues.

The rearrangement joins TRBV9 to TRBJ2-7; TRBD2 aligns across 7 bases. V shed 0 bases and J 6 bases; nucleotides not matched to a gene: 6. Germline CDR1 is SGDLS and CDR2 is YYNGEE. The CDR3 spans 14 residues. The CDR3 protein is CASSVGGSSVEQYF. CDR3 nucleotide sequence: TGTGCCAGCAGCGTAGGCGGGAGCAGTGTCGAGCAGTACTTC.

The chain couples TRBV5-1 to TRBJ2-5; TRBD2 is a possible D gene (6 bases). V lost 4 bases, J lost 7 bases, and 20 bases lay in between. The CDR3 has 15 residues. Germline CDR1 and CDR2: SGHRS and YFSETQ. DNA of the CDR3: TGCGCCAGCAGCCCCCCGCTTGGCGGGATGGCGACCCAGTACTTC. The encoded protein is CASSPPLGGMATQYF.

This clone was observed a handful of times. The chain couples TRBV6-1 to TRBJ2-4, with 8 bases aligning to TRBD1. The CDR3 sequence is 14 residues long. J was trimmed by 4 bases and V by 1 base; bases with no gene match: 0. Germline V CDR1 and CDR2: MNHNS, SASEGT. CDR3 sequence: CASSEGTGKNIQYF. CDR3 bases: TGTGCCAGCAGTGAAGGGACAGGGAAAAACATTCAGTACTTC.

The J gene is TRBJ2-1, the V gene TRBV15, with 15 bases that match TRBD2. V lost 0 bases, J lost 9 bases, and 9 bases stayed unmatched. There are 18 residues in the CDR3. CDR1 is LNHNV and CDR2 is YYDKDF in the germline V gene (reference sequence). The CDR3 loop is CATSRDIGLAGGPVEQFF. The CDR3 coding sequence is TGTGCCACCAGCAGAGATATAGGACTAGCGGGAGGGCCAGTTGAGCAGTTCTTC.

This clone was counted between two and nine times. This rearrangement joins TRBV9 to TRBJ1-1; tentatively, D is TRBD1 (6 bases). The germline V gene encodes CDR1 SGDLS and CDR2 YYNGEE. The CDR3 covers 15 residues. V was cut by 0 bases and J by 7 bases, with 16 bases left in between. The CDR3 sequence is CASSVVGGAGVEAFF. As DNA, the CDR3 is TGTGCCAGCAGCGTAGTCGGGGGGGCAGGGGTTGAAGCTTTCTTT.

The chain recombines TRBV4-2 with TRBJ2-5, with 8 positions matching TRBD2. The germline CDR1 and CDR2 sequences are LGHNA and YNFKEQ. This CDR3 comprises 16 residues. The junction had 6 bases not matched to a gene; V was cut back by 1 base and J by 2 bases. The CDR3 sequence: CASSQAGPGGQETQYF. The CDR3 nucleotides are TGTGCCAGCAGCCAAGCTGGCCCGGGAGGGCAAGAGACCCAGTACTTC.

The chain couples TRBV4-3 to TRBJ2-3; 7 bases agree with TRBD2. The CDR3 length is 16 residues. J gave up 2 bases and V 0 bases, and 5 bases lay outside the gene matches. Per germline, CDR1 LGHNA and CDR2 YSLEER. DNA for the CDR3: TGCGCCAGCAGCCAAGACGGGGCGGGAGTCACAGATACGCAGTATTTT. It translates to CASSQDGAGVTDTQYF.

The gene calls are TRBV7-9 and TRBJ2-1; D gene uncertain. Germline CDR1 is SEHNR and CDR2 is FQNEAQ (reference sequence). CDR3 length equals 15 residues. V shed 1 base and J shed 3 bases, with 10 bases lying between them. The chain's CDR3 is CASSLEPIYYNEQFF. The CDR3 bases are TGTGCCAGCAGCTTAGAGCCAATCTACTACAATGAGCAGTTCTTC.

This sequence joins TRBV30 and TRBJ1-1; 10 bases are shared with TRBD1. The germline gives CDR1 GTSNPN, CDR2 SVGIG (reference sequence). The trim removed 2 bases at V and 4 bases at J, leaving 10 bases unmatched. The CDR3 runs 16 residues. DNA of the CDR3: TGTGCCTGGAGTCTTCGACAGGGGGCAGTGGGCACTGAAGCTTTCTTT. Translating gives CAWSLRQGAVGTEAFF.

This clone was picked up one time. CDR3 protein: CASSPQGNEAFF. The CDR3 nucleotides read TGCGCCAGCAGCCCACAGGGGAATGAAGCTTTCTTT. This sequence joins TRBV4-1 and TRBJ1-1; 7 bases fit TRBD1. CDR1 MGHRA and CDR2 YSYEKL come from the germline V gene. The CDR3 sequence is 12 residues long. V was clipped by 4 bases and J by 7 bases; unmatched bases: 3.

This clone was counted a single time. This chain links TRBV14 with TRBJ1-1; D may be TRBD1 (5 bases). Germline V CDR1 and CDR2: SGHDN, FVKESK. Trimming took off 2 bases at V and 5 bases at J, with 12 bases between the two ends. The CDR3 has 14 residues. CDR3 DNA: TGTGCCAGCAGCCAACTCCCGGGGGGGACTGAAGCTTTCTTT. Its translation: CASSQLPGGTEAFF.

The chain combines TRBV28 with TRBJ1-6, with D possibly being TRBD1 (6 bases). Germline V CDR1 and CDR2: MDHEN, SYDVKM. The CDR3 loop spans 16 amino acids. V gave up 5 bases and J gave up 7 bases, with 18 bases separating them. CDR3 in amino acids: CASSGQGLMGNSPLHF. For the CDR3, the DNA is TGTGCCAGCAGTGGGCAGGGGCTGATGGGCAATTCACCCCTCCACTTT.

The V call is TRBV19, the J call TRBJ2-5; 10 nucleotides line up with TRBD2. The CDR3 totals 16 residues. Unmatched junction bases numbered 5, after V lost 2 bases and J lost 2 bases. Germline V gives CDR1 LNHDA, CDR2 SQIVND (reference sequence). CDR3 bases: TGTGCCAGTAGTATACGACTAGCGGGTACACAAGAGACCCAGTACTTC. Translating gives CASSIRLAGTQETQYF.

The V call is TRBV2, the J call TRBJ2-7; TRBD1 matches at 9 bases. This CDR3 is built from 13 residues. CDR1 and CDR2 (germline): SNHLY, FYNNEI. Unmatched junction bases numbered 6, after V lost 7 bases and J lost 5 bases. The CDR3 region has the DNA TGTGCCAGCATAAAGGACAGGGGTAACGAGCAGTACTTC. This gives the protein CASIKDRGNEQYF.

This clone was picked up a small number of times. The CDR3: CASSLRSLGPAVPGELFF. CDR3 nucleotide sequence: TGTGCCAGCAGCTTAAGATCCCTCGGACCAGCGGTACCCGGGGAGCTGTTTTTT. V gene TRBV7-3 combines with J gene TRBJ2-2, with D possibly TRBD2 on 5 matching bases. Per the germline V gene, CDR1 is SGHTA and CDR2 is FQGTGA. The V end lost 1 base, the J end lost 6 bases, and 21 bases lay between the germline ends. The CDR3 spans 18 residues.

The chain links TRBV5-5 to TRBJ2-5; 9 positions agree with TRBD1. There are 14 residues in the CDR3. Germline loops: CDR1 SGHKS, CDR2 YYEKEE (reference sequence). The V segment lost 2 bases and the J segment 5 bases; nucleotides outside the gene matches: 4. The CDR3 DNA reads TGTGCCAGCAGCTTTGGACAGGGGTACGAGACCCAGTACTTC. Translated, it gives CASSFGQGYETQYF.

The V gene is TRBV5-4, the J gene TRBJ2-1, with D possibly being TRBD1 (5 bases). V dropped 1 base and J dropped 6 bases, with 8 bases sitting between them. The CDR3 sequence is 13 residues long. Germline V CDR1 and CDR2: SGHNT, YYREEE (reference sequence). CDR3 amino acids: CASSLKGVNEQFF. The DNA for the CDR3 is TGTGCCAGCAGCTTGAAAGGGGTCAATGAGCAGTTCTTC. Filled out from reference TRBV5-4 and TRBJ2-1, the complete variable domain reads ETGVTQSPTHLIKTRGQQVTLRCSSQSGHNTVSWYQQALGQGPQFIFQYYREEENGRGNFPPRFSGLQFPNYSSELNVNALELDDSALYLCASSLKGVNEQFFGPGTRLTVL.